The sequence of this T cell receptor (beta chain) was determined in a study of blood T cell repertoires in COVID-19 (dated by TCRdb to 2020 to 2022). Describing the broader study: Samples covering the acute and convalescent phases of COVID-19 were provided by collaborators in the United States, Italy and Spain. The samples were drawn from the first 160 participants of the ongoing ImmuneRACE study and from more than 1,000 subjects provided by 6 global collaborators. The material from the prospective study consisted of cDNA or gDNA derived from T cells, B-cell-depleted T cells, or PBMCs. The repertoires were released in a freely available public database meant as a resource for research on the immune response to SARS-CoV-2. Where HLA class I and class II types were available, the types were taken from metadata supplied by the sample provider, not from assay-based typing. Sample metadata almost always included a de-identified subject ID, COVID-19 status, age in years and sex. The dataset comprised deeply sampled blood TCRbeta repertoires from subjects exposed to, actively infected with, or recovered from COVID-19. Study-wide conclusions, independent of this receptor: The amount of clinical and demographic metadata varied by source and participant and was provided uncurated.

The germline ends are 16 bases apart after V is trimmed by 3 bases and J by 10 bases. The CDR3 numbers 15 residues from cysteine through phenylalanine. The only DNA kept is the CDR3, 45 bases in frame from the first base. CDR1 and CDR2, looked up from the germline V gene, are SGHDN and FVKESK. Comment on this clone: Its antigen remains undetermined. Per-base qualities were not stored, and no clone one base away is much larger.

Whole blood was collected in K2EDTA tubes by collaborating institutions according to the institutions' own protocols. For TCRbeta analysis, collaborator samples were shipped as frozen whole blood, as isolated PBMCs, or as DNA extracted from either sample type. TCRbeta CDR3 regions were amplified from genomic DNA using the immunoSEQ Assay, a bias-controlled multiplex PCR. Processing in the source paper ran as follows. Within the assay, amplification of reference gene primers was used to estimate how many nucleated cells each sample contained. To quantify the absolute abundance of each unique TCRbeta CDR3 rearrangement, sequence reads were collapsed and filtered. Productive Simpson clonality was computed per sample as the square root of Simpson's diversity index over productive rearrangements. The clones in this table, taken by TCRdb from immuneACCESS, are in-frame only. Not every clone is retained; where verified, under half of the shortfall comes from an unresolved V gene, and the cause of the rest is unknown. D and trimming were read from the DNA, whereas the V and J calls and clone size are those reported in that table. For this sample the table gives some 170,000 clones, of which roughly 89% were detected only once. The biggest ten clones account for roughly 1.5% of the sample.

The TCR sequence derives from a woman aged 45-65 years with acute or convalescent COVID-19. The specimen sequenced was peripheral blood. In this chain, TRBV14 is recombined with TRBJ1-6, with an unclear D gene assignment. The CDR3 region reads CASSQLGLIGSPLHF. The DNA reads as follows: TGTGCCAGCAGCCAGTTGGGCCTAATTGGGTCACCCCTCCACTTT.